Listed here are 5 T cell receptor beta chains from one sample, sequenced in a study of CD8+ T cells in alopecia areata. RNA, once extracted, was reverse transcribed into cDNA for use as the sequencing template. The assay was immunoSEQ multiplex PCR, and TCRdb's table has in-frame clones only and misses some. The table includes around 200,000 clones, about 60% detected once. Treatment of the sample: oral pan-JAK inhibitor, 5-10 mg twice daily. The sequences come from CD8+ T cells sorted from blood, collected at week 24, from a patient treated with tofacitinib. Receptors were obtained from a human donor with alopecia areata.

The J gene is TRBJ1-2, the V gene TRBV12-5; D is undetermined. The V gene's germline CDR1 is LGHNT and CDR2 FRNRAP. Trimming shortened V by 2 bases and J by 12 bases, and 4 bases separated the two germline ends. CDR3 length: 9 amino acids. DNA of the CDR3: TGTGCTAGTGGTTTGCCCAACACCTTC. This gives the protein CASGLPNTF.

This clone came up once. The chain joins TRBV7-8 to TRBJ1-1; a weak D match, TRBD1 (6 bases). This CDR3 is built from 15 residues. Germline V CDR1 and CDR2: SGHVS, FQNEAQ. V was cut by 3 bases and J by 3 bases, with 14 bases left in between. CDR3 residues: CASSFNLRTDTEAFF. The CDR3 DNA is TGTGCCAGCAGCTTTAACCTACGGACAGACACTGAAGCTTTCTTT.

V and J are TRBV27 and TRBJ2-7; D gene unclear. Germline CDR1 reads MNHEY; CDR2 reads SMNVEV (reference sequence). This CDR3 is 13 amino acids long. The V gene lost 10 bases and the J gene lost 0 bases, with 13 bases spanning the gap. This chain's CDR3 is CATMTASSYEQYF. In DNA, the CDR3 is TGTGCCACCATGACCGCGAGCTCCTACGAGCAGTACTTC.

The chain combines TRBV14 with TRBJ1-2; the D gene is possibly TRBD1 (5 bases). Germline lookup yields CDR1 SGHDN and CDR2 FVKESK. CDR3 length: 16 amino acids. Trimming removed 1 base from V and 5 bases from J, with 17 bases in between. The CDR3 nucleotides are TGTGCCAGCAGCCAAGTATCAGGGAGTCGAAAGTATGGCTACACCTTC. This sequence encodes CASSQVSGSRKYGYTF.

The chain recombines TRBV4-1 with TRBJ2-1; D is uncertain. CDR1 and CDR2 from the germline V gene are MGHRA and YSYEKL. This CDR3 has 14 residues. Trimming took 4 bases from V and 8 from J, leaving 15 bases between them. CDR3 amino acids: CASSRVRMVHEQFF. The CDR3 nucleotides read TGCGCCAGCAGCCGCGTCAGGATGGTCCATGAGCAGTTCTTC.